This T cell receptor beta chain emerged from a study of CD8 T cells in Susac syndrome. Random hexamers were used to reverse transcribe the RNA input (about 0.45 to 1 ug). TCRdb reprocessed the immunoSEQ multiplex PCR reads with MiXCR, giving one entry per CDR3 protein. This repertoire shows roughly 120,000 distinct CDR3 sequences, around 92% found once; its top ten account for about 0.087%. The length of the CDR3 is 13 residues. The germline gives CDR1 SGHTA, CDR2 FQGNSA. V dropped 4 bases and J dropped 6 bases, with 10 bases sitting between them. The receptor was derived from a human donor with multiple sclerosis. The chain links TRBV7-2 to TRBJ1-5; D gene ambiguous. The material sequenced was CD4+ T cells from PBMCs. CDR3 amino acids: CASSSSPGQPQHF. For the CDR3, the DNA is TGTGCCAGCAGCTCCTCGCCGGGTCAGCCCCAGCATTTT.